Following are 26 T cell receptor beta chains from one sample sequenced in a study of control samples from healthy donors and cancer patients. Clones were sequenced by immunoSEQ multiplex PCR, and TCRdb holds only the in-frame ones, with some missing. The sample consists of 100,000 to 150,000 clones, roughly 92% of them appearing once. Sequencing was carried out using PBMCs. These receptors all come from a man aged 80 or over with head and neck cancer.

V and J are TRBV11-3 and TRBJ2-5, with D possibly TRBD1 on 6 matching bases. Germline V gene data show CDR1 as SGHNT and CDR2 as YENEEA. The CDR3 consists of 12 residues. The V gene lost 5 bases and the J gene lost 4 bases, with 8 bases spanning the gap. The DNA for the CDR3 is TGTGCCAGCAGCACACAGGGAGAGACCCAGTACTTC. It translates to CASSTQGETQYF. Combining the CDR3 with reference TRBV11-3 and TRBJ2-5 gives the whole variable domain EAGVVQSPRYKIIEKKQPVAFWCNPISGHNTLYWYLQNLGQGPELLIRYENEEAVDDSQLPKDRFSAERLKGVDSTLKIQPAELGDSAVYLCASSTQGETQYFGPGTRLLVL.

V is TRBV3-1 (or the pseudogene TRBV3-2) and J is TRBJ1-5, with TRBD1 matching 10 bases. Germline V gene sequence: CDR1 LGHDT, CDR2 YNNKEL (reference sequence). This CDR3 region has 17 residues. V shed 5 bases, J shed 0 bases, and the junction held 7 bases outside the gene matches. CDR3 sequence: CASSILGTGDSNQPQHF. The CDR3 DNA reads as TGTGCCAGCAGCATCCTCGGGACAGGGGATAGCAATCAGCCCCAGCATTTT.

CDR3 protein: CASSNSGTGTGELFF. Written as DNA, the CDR3 is TGTGCCAGCAGTAACTCCGGGACGGGGACTGGGGAGCTGTTTTTT. The V and J genes are TRBV2 and TRBJ2-2; D perhaps matches TRBD2 (6 bases). V was clipped by 5 bases and J by 8 bases, with 18 bases between them. The CDR3 loop spans 15 amino acids. Germline CDR1 SNHLY, CDR2 FYNNEI. The complete variable domain, with remaining parts taken from reference TRBV2 and TRBJ2-2, reads EPEVTQTPSHQVTQMGQEVILRCVPISNHLYFYWYRQILGQKVEFLVSFYNNEISEKSEIFDDQFSVERPDGSNFTLKIRSTKLEDSAMYFCASSNSGTGTGELFFGEGSRLTVL.

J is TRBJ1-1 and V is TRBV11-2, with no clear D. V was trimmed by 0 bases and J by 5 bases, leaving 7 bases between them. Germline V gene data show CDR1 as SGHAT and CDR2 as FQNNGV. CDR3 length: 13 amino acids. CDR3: CASSLDRTTEAFF. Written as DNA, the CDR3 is TGTGCCAGCAGCTTAGATCGCACTACTGAAGCTTTCTTT.

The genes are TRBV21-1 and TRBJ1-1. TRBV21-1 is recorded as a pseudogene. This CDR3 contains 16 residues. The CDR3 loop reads CASSKVAETGNTEAFF. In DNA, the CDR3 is TGTGCCAGCAGCAAAGTGGCTGAGACTGGGAACACTGAAGCTTTCTTT.

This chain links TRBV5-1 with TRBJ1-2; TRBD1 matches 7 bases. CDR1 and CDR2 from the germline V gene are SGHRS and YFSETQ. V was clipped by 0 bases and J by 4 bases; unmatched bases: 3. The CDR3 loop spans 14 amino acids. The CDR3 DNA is TGCGCCAGCAGCTTGGAACAGGGGAGCTATGGCTACACCTTC. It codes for CASSLEQGSYGYTF.

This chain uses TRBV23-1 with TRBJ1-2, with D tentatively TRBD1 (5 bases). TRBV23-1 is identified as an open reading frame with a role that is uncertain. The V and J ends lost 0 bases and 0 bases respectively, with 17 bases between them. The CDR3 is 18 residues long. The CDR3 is CASSQSRDSCEANYGYTF. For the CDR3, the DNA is TGCGCCAGCAGTCAATCGCGGGACTCCTGTGAAGCTAACTATGGCTACACCTTC.

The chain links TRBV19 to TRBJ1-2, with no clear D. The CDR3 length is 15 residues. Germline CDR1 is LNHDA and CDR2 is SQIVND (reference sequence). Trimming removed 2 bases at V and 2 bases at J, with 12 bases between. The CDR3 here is CASSIRGGENYGYTF. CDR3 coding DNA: TGTGCCAGTAGTATACGAGGTGGAGAAAACTATGGCTACACCTTC.

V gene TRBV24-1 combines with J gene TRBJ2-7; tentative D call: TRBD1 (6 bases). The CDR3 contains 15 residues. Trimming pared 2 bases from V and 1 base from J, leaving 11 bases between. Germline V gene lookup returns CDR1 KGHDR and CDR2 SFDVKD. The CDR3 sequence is CATSDSYTGSYEQYF. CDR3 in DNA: TGTGCCACCAGTGATTCGTATACAGGGTCCTACGAGCAGTACTTC.

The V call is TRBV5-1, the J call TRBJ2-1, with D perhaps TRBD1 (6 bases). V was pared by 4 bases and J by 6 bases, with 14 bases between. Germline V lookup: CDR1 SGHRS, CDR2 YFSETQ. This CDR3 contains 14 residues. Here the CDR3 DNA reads TGCGCCAGCAGCCGGGACAACTACCCCAATGAGCAGTTCTTC. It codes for CASSRDNYPNEQFF.

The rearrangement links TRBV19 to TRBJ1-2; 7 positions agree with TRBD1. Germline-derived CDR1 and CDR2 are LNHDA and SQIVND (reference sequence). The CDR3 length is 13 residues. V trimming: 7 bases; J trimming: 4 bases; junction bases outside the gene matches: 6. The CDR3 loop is CASNPGQPYGYTF. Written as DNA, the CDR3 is TGTGCCAGTAACCCGGGACAGCCCTATGGCTACACCTTC.

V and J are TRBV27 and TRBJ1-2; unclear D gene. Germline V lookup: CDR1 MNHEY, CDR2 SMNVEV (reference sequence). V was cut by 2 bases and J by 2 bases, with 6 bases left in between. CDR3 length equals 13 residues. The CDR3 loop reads CASSLTGNYGYTF. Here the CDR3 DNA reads TGTGCCAGCAGTTTAACGGGGAACTATGGCTACACCTTC.

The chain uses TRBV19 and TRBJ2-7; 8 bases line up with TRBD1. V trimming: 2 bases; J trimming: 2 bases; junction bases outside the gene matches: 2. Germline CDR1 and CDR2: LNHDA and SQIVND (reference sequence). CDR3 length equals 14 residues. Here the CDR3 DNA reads TGTGCCAGTAGTATAACAGGGGGGACCTACGAGCAGTACTTC. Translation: CASSITGGTYEQYF.

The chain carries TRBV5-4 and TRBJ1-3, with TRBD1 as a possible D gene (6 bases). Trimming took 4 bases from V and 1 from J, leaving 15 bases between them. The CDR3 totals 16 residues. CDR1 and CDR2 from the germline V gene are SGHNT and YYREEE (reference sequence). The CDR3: CASSINPGASGNTIYF. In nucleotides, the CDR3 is TGTGCCAGCAGCATTAACCCGGGGGCTTCTGGAAACACCATATATTTT.

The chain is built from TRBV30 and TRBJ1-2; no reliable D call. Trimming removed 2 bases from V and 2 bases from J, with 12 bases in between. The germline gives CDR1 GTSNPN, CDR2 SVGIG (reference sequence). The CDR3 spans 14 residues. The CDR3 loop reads CAWSTTGRNYGYTF. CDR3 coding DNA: TGTGCCTGGAGTACCACCGGGAGGAACTATGGCTACACCTTC. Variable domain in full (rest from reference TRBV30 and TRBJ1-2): SQTIHQWPATLVQPVGSPLSLECTVEGTSNPNLYWYRQAAGRGLQLLFYSVGIGQISSEVPQNLSASRPQDRQFILSSKKLLLSDSGFYLCAWSTTGRNYGYTFGSGTRLTVV.

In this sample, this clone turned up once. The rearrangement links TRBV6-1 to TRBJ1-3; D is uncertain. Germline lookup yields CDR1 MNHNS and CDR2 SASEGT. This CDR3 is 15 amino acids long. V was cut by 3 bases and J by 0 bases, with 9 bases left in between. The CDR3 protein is CASSEALRSGNTIYF. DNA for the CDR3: TGTGCCAGCAGTGAGGCTCTGCGCTCTGGAAACACCATATATTTT.

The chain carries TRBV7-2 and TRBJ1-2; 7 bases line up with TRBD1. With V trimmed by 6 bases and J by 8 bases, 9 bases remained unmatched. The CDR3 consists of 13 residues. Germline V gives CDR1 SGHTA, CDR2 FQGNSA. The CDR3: CASRRETGYGYTF. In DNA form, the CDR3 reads TGTGCCAGCAGGAGAGAGACAGGGTACGGCTACACCTTC. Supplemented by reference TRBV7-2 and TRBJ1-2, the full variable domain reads GAGVSQSPSNKVTEKGKDVELRCDPISGHTALYWYRQSLGQGLEFLIYFQGNSAPDKSGLPSDRFSAERTGGSVSTLTIQRTQQEDSAVYLCASRRETGYGYTFGSGTRLTVV.

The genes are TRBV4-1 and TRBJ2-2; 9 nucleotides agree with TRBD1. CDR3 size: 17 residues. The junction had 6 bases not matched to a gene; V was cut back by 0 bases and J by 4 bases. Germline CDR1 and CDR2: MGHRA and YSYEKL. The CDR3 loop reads CASSQDPGQGSTGELFF. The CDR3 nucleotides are TGCGCCAGCAGCCAAGATCCGGGACAGGGTAGCACCGGGGAGCTGTTTTTT.

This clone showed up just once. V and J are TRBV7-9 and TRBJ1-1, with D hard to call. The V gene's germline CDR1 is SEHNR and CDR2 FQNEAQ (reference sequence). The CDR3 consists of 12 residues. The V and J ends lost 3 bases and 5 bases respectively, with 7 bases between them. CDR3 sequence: CASSLEVTEAFF. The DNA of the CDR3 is TGTGCCAGCAGCTTGGAAGTTACTGAAGCTTTCTTT.

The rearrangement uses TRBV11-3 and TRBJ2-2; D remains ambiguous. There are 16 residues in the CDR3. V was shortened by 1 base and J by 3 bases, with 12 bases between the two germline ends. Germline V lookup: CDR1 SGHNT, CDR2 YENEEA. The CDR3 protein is CASSLVHNRDTGELFF. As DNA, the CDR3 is TGTGCCAGCAGCTTAGTCCACAATCGGGACACCGGGGAGCTGTTTTTT.

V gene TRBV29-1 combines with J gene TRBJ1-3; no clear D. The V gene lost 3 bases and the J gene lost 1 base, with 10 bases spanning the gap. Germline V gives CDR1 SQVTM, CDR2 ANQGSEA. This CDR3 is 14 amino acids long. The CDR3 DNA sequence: TGCAGCGTTGAGTTGGGGTGGTCTGGAAACACCATATATTTT. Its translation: CSVELGWSGNTIYF.

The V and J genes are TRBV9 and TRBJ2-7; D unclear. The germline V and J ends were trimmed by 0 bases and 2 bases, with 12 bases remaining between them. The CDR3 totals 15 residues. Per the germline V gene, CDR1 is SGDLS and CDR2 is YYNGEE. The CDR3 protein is CASSVDGALPYEQYF. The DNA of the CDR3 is TGTGCCAGCAGCGTAGATGGAGCGTTACCCTACGAGCAGTACTTC.

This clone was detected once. The CDR3 coding sequence is TGTGCCAGCAGCTACAGCGAGGGGAAAAGGACAGATACGCAGTATTTT. Translating it yields CASSYSEGKRTDTQYF. J is TRBJ2-3 and V is TRBV9; the D call may be TRBD1 or TRBD2 (5 bases each). Germline CDR1 is SGDLS and CDR2 is YYNGEE. CDR3 length: 16 amino acids. Trimming removed 4 bases at V and 3 bases at J, with 18 bases between.

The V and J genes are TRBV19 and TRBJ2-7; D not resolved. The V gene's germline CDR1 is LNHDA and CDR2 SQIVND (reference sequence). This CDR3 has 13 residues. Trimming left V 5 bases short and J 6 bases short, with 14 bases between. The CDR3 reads CASSPRSPGEQYF. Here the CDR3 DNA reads TGTGCCAGTAGTCCAAGAAGCCCTGGCGAGCAGTACTTC.

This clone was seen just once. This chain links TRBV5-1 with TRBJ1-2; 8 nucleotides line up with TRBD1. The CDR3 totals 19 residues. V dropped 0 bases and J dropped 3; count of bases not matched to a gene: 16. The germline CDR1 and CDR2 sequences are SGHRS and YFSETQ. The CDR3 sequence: CASSLAPHLGQGAHYGYTF. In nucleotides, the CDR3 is TGCGCCAGCAGCTTGGCCCCCCATTTGGGGCAGGGGGCCCACTATGGCTACACCTTC.

CDR3: CASSIGQGLNEQFF. The CDR3 DNA sequence: TGTGCCAGTAGTATCGGACAGGGGCTCAATGAGCAGTTCTTC. The rearrangement joins TRBV19 to TRBJ2-1; TRBD1 agrees at 9 bases. Trimming removed 3 bases from V and 6 bases from J; junction bases left unmatched: 3. This CDR3 has 14 amino acids. Germline assignment: CDR1 LNHDA and CDR2 SQIVND (reference sequence).